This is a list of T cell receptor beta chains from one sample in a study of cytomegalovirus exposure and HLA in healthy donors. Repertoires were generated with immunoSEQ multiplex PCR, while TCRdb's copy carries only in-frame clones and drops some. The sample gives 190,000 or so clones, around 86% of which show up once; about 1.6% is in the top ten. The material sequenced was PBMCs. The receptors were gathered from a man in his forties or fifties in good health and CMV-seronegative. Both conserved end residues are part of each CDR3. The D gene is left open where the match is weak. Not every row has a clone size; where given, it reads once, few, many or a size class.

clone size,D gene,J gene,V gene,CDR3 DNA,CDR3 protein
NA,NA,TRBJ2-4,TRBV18,TGTGCCAGCTCACCCCTGGACAGCCAAAACATTCAGTACTTC,CASSPLDSQNIQYF
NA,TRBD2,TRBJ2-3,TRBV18,TGTGCCAGCTCACAGGGAGCGGCTAGCGGGACTGGTACGCAGTATTTT,CASSQGAASGTGTQYF
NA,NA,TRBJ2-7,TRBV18,TGTGCCAGCTCACCAGTTCGCTTCCAGGCAGGGCTCCCCGAGCAGTACTTC,CASSPVRFQAGLPEQYF
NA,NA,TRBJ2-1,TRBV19,TGTGCCAGTAGTAAACGCAGGGAATACAATGAGCAGTTCTTC,CASSKRREYNEQFF
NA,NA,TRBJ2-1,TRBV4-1,TGCGCCAGCAGCCAAGTCGTTTACAATGAGCAGTTCTTC,CASSQVVYNEQFF
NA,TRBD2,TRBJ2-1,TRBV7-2,TGTGCCAGCAGCTTAGGGGGACTAGCGGGAGGAGGAACCTACAATGAGCAGTTCTTC,CASSLGGLAGGGTYNEQFF
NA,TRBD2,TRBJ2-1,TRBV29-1,TGCAGCGCCACCGGGACTAGCGGGAGAGGAACCTACAATGAGCAGTTCTTC,CSATGTSGRGTYNEQFF
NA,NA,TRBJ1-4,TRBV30,TGTGCCCTTGTCCCCAACAGGGTACAAGGTGAAAAACTGTTTTTT,CALVPNRVQGEKLFF
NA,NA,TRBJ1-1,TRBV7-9,TGTTCCAGCGGTCCCGGGTGGAATGCTGAAGCTTTCTTT,CSSGPGWNAEAFF
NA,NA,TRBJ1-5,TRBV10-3,TGTGCCATCAGTGACCCGGCGAGGGGGGGCTCTTCCGATCAGCCCCAGCATTTT,CAISDPARGGSSDQPQHF
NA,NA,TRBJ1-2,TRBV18,TGTGCCAGCTCACCCCAGGGAAAGGATGGCTACACCTTC,CASSPQGKDGYTF
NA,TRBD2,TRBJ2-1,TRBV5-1,TGCGCCGGCAGCTTGGTAGGACTAGCGGGAGTCAGGTCCTACAATGAGCAGTTCTTC,CAGSLVGLAGVRSYNEQFF
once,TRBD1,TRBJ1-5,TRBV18,TGTGCCAGCTCACCACGGGCTAATGACAGGGCCCGGTTGAGTAATCAGCCCCAGCATTTT,CASSPRANDRARLSNQPQHF
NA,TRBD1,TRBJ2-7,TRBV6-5,TGTGCCAGCAGTTCCCCGGCAGGGGGTGTCTCCTACGAGCAGTACTTC,CASSSPAGGVSYEQYF
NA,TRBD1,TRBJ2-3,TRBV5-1,TGCGCCAGCAGCCAGACAGGGGACGATACGCAGTATTTT,CASSQTGDDTQYF
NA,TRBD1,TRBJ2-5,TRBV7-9,TGTGCCAGCAGCTTATGGGGACAGGGGTGGGAGACCCAGTACTTC,CASSLWGQGWETQYF
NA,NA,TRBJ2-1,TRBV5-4,TGTGCCAGCAGCTTGGCGGGAATCTACAATGAGCAGTTCTTC,CASSLAGIYNEQFF
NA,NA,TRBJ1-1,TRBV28,TGTGCCAGCAGTTCGTTCCTGAACACTGAAGCTTTCTTT,CASSSFLNTEAFF
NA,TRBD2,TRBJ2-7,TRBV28,TGTGCCAGCAGTCCAGAGGAGCGGGAGAACTACGAGCAGTACTTC,CASSPEERENYEQYF
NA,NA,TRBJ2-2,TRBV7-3,TGTGCCAGCAGCGCGGGACGGCGCCCCGGGGAGCTGTTTTTT,CASSAGRRPGELFF
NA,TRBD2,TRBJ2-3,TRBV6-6,TGTGCCAGCAGTTTAGCGGGGAATACGCAGTATTTT,CASSLAGNTQYF
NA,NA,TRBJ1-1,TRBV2,TGTGCCAGCAGTTTGCGGGCCCTCAACACTGAAGCTTTCTTT,CASSLRALNTEAFF
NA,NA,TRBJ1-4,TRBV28,TGTGCCAGCAGTTTATATAGAGACAGCTTAGATGAAAAACTGTTTTTT,CASSLYRDSLDEKLFF
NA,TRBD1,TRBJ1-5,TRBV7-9,TGTGCCAGCAGCTGGGGACAGGGGAAGGGCAATCAGCCCCAGCATTTT,CASSWGQGKGNQPQHF
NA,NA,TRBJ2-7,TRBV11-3,TGTGCCAGCAGCTTGGGAGGCGGACAGGCAGACGAGCAGTACTTC,CASSLGGGQADEQYF
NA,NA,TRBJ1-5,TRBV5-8,TGTGCCAGCAGAGGGGGGGCAGGACAATATAGCAATCAGCCCCAGCATTTT,CASRGGAGQYSNQPQHF
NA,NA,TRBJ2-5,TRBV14,TGTGCCAGCAGCCAAGAGTTCCCAATTCAAGAGACCCAGTACTTC,CASSQEFPIQETQYF
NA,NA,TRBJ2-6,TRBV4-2,TGTGCCAGCAGCCCCCGACAGGCTGGGGCCAACGTCCTGACTTTC,CASSPRQAGANVLTF
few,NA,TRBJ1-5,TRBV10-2,TGCGCCAGCAGTGTGGGGGCCCTCCCCAATCAGCCCCAGCATTTT,CASSVGALPNQPQHF
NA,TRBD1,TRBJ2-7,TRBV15,TGTGCCACCAGCAGGGACAGGCGAGGAGAGCAGTACTTC,CATSRDRRGEQYF
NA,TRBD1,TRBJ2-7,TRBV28,TGTGCCAGCAGGTCCGGGACAGTCCCCTACGAGCAGTACTTC,CASRSGTVPYEQYF
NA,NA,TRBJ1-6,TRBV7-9,TGTGCCAGCAGCTTCGGTAATTCACCCCTCCACTTT,CASSFGNSPLHF
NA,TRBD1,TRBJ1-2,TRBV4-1,TGCGCCAGCAGCCAGTGGGACAGGGGCCACTATGGCTACACCTTC,CASSQWDRGHYGYTF
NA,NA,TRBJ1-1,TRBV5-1,TGCGCCAGCAGCTTGAACTTTGCGGGATCCATGAACACTGAAGCTTTCTTT,CASSLNFAGSMNTEAFF
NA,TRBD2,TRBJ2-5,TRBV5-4,TGTGCCAGCAGCTTCCGGCTAGCGGGCGGGGAGACCCAGTACTTC,CASSFRLAGGETQYF
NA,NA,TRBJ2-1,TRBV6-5,TGTGCCAGCAGTTACTCCGACAAGGGGAGGACTGAGCAGTTCTTC,CASSYSDKGRTEQFF
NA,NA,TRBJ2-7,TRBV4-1,TGCGCCAGCAGCGCAGCTCAAACAACAGACTACGAGCAGTACTTC,CASSAAQTTDYEQYF
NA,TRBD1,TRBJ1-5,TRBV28,TGTGCCAGCAGTGAAAGCGGACAGGGGGACAATCAGCCCCAGCATTTT,CASSESGQGDNQPQHF
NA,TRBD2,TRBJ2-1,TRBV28,TGTGCCAGCACTAGCGGGATTATCGATGAGCAGTTCTTC,CASTSGIIDEQFF
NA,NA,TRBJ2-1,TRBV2,TGTGCCAGCAGCGTAGGTCAAGGCGGGTTCTTC,CASSVGQGGFF
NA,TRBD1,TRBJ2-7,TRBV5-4,TGTGCCAGCAGCTTGTCGGGACAGGGTAATAAGAAGCAGTACTTC,CASSLSGQGNKKQYF
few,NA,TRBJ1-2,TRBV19,TGTGCCAGTAGGTCGTCTGGAAACAGGGCCTATGGCTACACCTTC,CASRSSGNRAYGYTF
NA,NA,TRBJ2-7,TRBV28,TGTGCCAGCAGTTTTTTCAGGGGCTCAATCTACGAGCAGTACTTC,CASSFFRGSIYEQYF
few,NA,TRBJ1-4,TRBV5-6,TGTGCCAGCAGCTTCCTCGGGGATAATGAAAAACTGTTTTTT,CASSFLGDNEKLFF
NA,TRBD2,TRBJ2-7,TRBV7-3,TGTGCCAGCAGCACTCGGACTAGCGTAGACTCCTACGAGCAGTACTTC,CASSTRTSVDSYEQYF
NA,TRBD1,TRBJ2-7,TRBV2,TGTGCCAGCACCCCAGGACAGGCCCAACTTTACGAGCAGTACTTC,CASTPGQAQLYEQYF
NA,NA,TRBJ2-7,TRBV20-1,TGCAGTGCTAGGGGGAGGTACGAGCAGTACTTC,CSARGRYEQYF
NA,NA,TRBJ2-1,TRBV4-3,TGCGCCAGCAGCAGCCTACAGGGTTCGTATGAGCAGTTCTTC,CASSSLQGSYEQFF
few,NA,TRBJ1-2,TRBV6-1,TGTGCCAGCACCACAGAACTTTATGGCTACACCTTC,CASTTELYGYTF
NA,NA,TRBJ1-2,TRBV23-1,TGCGCCAGCAGTCAACGGGCAGGGGCCGATAACTATGGCTACACCTTC,CASSQRAGADNYGYTF
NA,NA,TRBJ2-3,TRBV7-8,TGTGCCAGCAGCTTAGGGCCCTTAGCGGGCACAGATACGCAGTATTTT,CASSLGPLAGTDTQYF
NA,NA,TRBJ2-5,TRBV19,TGTGCCAGTAGTGTCCAGGGGTTAGAGACCCAGTACTTC,CASSVQGLETQYF
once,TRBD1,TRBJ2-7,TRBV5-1,TGCGCCAGCAGCGAAACGGCGGGACAGGGAAACGAGCAGTACTTC,CASSETAGQGNEQYF
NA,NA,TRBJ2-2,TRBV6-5,TGTGCCAGCAGGATACAGGGAGACACCGGGGAGCTGTTTTTT,CASRIQGDTGELFF
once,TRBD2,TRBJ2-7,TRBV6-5,TGTGCCAGCAGTTACCCCAGCGGGGGCAATGCCTACGAGCAGTACTTC,CASSYPSGGNAYEQYF
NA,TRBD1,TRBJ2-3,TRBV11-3,TGTGCCAGCAGCTTAGATTATGGCCGACAGGGGCCGAGAGATACGCAGTATTTT,CASSLDYGRQGPRDTQYF
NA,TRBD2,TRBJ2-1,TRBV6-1,TGTGCCAGCAGTGAACTAGCGGGGGGAAGGATGGAGTTCTTC,CASSELAGGRMEFF